Listed below are T cell receptor beta chains from one sample, sequenced in a study of blood T cell repertoires in COVID-19. Libraries were prepared by immunoSEQ multiplex PCR; TCRdb keeps only in-frame clonotypes and omits some of them. The sample has a few hundred thousand clones; around 89% are singletons. Sequencing used PBMCs or T cells enriched from blood (not recorded which). These receptors came from a man in his thirties or forties who had been exposed to COVID-19. Each CDR3 is given with its conserved first and last residue. Fields, in order: J gene, clone size, D gene, V gene, CDR3 protein, CDR3 DNA. A D gene is named only where the DNA matches it firmly. Size values are once, few and many counts, or a class for expanded clones, and some rows have none.

j_call: TRBJ1-2
clone_size: -
d_call: -
v_call: TRBV6-5
cdr3_aa: CASSTDRLRRYGYTF
cdr3_nt: TGTGCCAGCAGCACAGACAGACTGCGTCGCTATGGCTACACCTTC

j_call: TRBJ1-2
clone_size: -
d_call: -
v_call: TRBV12-3/TRBV12-4
cdr3_aa: CASSAPGYGGYTF
cdr3_nt: TGTGCCAGCAGCGCGCCGGGTTATGGTGGCTACACCTTC

j_call: TRBJ1-5
clone_size: -
d_call: -
v_call: TRBV11-2
cdr3_aa: CASSLGSGFQPQHF
cdr3_nt: TGTGCCAGCAGCTTAGGTTCGGGATTTCAGCCCCAGCATTTT

j_call: TRBJ2-2
clone_size: few
d_call: TRBD2
v_call: TRBV30
cdr3_aa: CAWRLAGGDTGELFF
cdr3_nt: TGTGCCTGGAGATTAGCGGGGGGGGACACCGGGGAGCTGTTTTTT

j_call: TRBJ2-1
clone_size: -
d_call: -
v_call: TRBV7-6
cdr3_aa: CASSLVDGGYSQYEQFF
cdr3_nt: TGTGCCAGCAGCTTAGTGGATGGGGGGTACTCTCAATATGAGCAGTTCTTC

j_call: TRBJ1-3
clone_size: -
d_call: -
v_call: TRBV19
cdr3_aa: CASSIDHPGTIYF
cdr3_nt: TGTGCCAGTAGTATAGATCACCCGGGGACCATATATTTT

j_call: TRBJ2-3
clone_size: -
d_call: TRBD1
v_call: TRBV27
cdr3_aa: CASSNRGETDTQYF
cdr3_nt: TGTGCCAGTTCCAACAGGGGGGAGACAGATACGCAGTATTTT

j_call: TRBJ2-5
clone_size: -
d_call: TRBD1
v_call: TRBV7-9
cdr3_aa: CASSSNRGLETQYF
cdr3_nt: TGTGCCAGCAGCTCAAACAGGGGATTAGAGACCCAGTACTTC

j_call: TRBJ2-5
clone_size: once
d_call: -
v_call: TRBV4-2
cdr3_aa: CASSQIPTGLLGGGRETQYF
cdr3_nt: TGTGCCAGCAGCCAAATCCCAACCGGCCTTTTGGGGGGGGGCCGGGAGACCCAGTACTTC

j_call: TRBJ1-5
clone_size: -
d_call: -
v_call: TRBV28
cdr3_aa: CASSRAGDNQPQHF
cdr3_nt: TGTGCCAGCAGTAGGGCAGGGGACAATCAGCCCCAGCATTTT

j_call: TRBJ1-5
clone_size: -
d_call: -
v_call: TRBV18
cdr3_aa: CASSPSVGVGNQPQHF
cdr3_nt: TGTGCCAGCTCACCGAGCGTAGGGGTTGGGAATCAGCCCCAGCATTTT

j_call: TRBJ1-4
clone_size: -
d_call: -
v_call: TRBV7-3
cdr3_aa: CASSLMGGLGEKLFF
cdr3_nt: TGTGCCAGCAGCTTAATGGGCGGGCTTGGGGAAAAACTGTTTTTT

j_call: TRBJ2-2
clone_size: -
d_call: -
v_call: TRBV19
cdr3_aa: CASLSLTGELFF
cdr3_nt: TGTGCCAGCCTCTCTCTCACCGGGGAGCTGTTTTTT

j_call: TRBJ1-2
clone_size: -
d_call: -
v_call: TRBV3-1/TRBV3-2
cdr3_aa: CASSQDSRTGYGYTF
cdr3_nt: TGTGCCAGCAGCCAAGATTCCCGCACAGGGTATGGCTACACCTTC

j_call: TRBJ1-5
clone_size: -
d_call: -
v_call: TRBV12-3/TRBV12-4
cdr3_aa: CASTTPNQPQHF
cdr3_nt: TGTGCCAGCACCACACCAAATCAGCCCCAGCATTTT

j_call: TRBJ2-3
clone_size: -
d_call: TRBD2
v_call: TRBV4-3
cdr3_aa: CASSRTSGGAPDTQYF
cdr3_nt: TGCGCCAGCAGCCGGACTAGCGGGGGGGCCCCAGATACGCAGTATTTT

j_call: TRBJ1-1
clone_size: -
d_call: -
v_call: TRBV7-2
cdr3_aa: CASSLDAGRGAFF
cdr3_nt: TGTGCCAGCAGCTTAGATGCAGGGAGGGGAGCTTTCTTT

j_call: TRBJ2-1
clone_size: -
d_call: -
v_call: TRBV5-1
cdr3_aa: CASSTVGNEQFF
cdr3_nt: TGCGCCAGCAGCACGGTCGGCAATGAGCAGTTCTTC

j_call: TRBJ2-1
clone_size: -
d_call: TRBD2
v_call: TRBV27
cdr3_aa: CASSSPPYVSGGAYEQFF
cdr3_nt: TGTGCCAGCAGCTCCCCCCCCTACGTCAGCGGGGGGGCCTATGAGCAGTTCTTC

j_call: TRBJ1-5
clone_size: -
d_call: TRBD1
v_call: TRBV6-5
cdr3_aa: CASSVQGAYQPQHF
cdr3_nt: TGTGCCAGCAGCGTACAGGGGGCCTATCAGCCCCAGCATTTT

j_call: TRBJ1-1
clone_size: -
d_call: -
v_call: TRBV7-9
cdr3_aa: CASSFPGTEAFF
cdr3_nt: TGTGCCAGCAGCTTTCCGGGGACTGAAGCTTTCTTT

j_call: TRBJ1-5
clone_size: -
d_call: -
v_call: TRBV11-2
cdr3_aa: CASSFQADQPQHF
cdr3_nt: TGTGCCAGCAGCTTCCAGGCTGATCAGCCCCAGCATTTT

j_call: TRBJ1-2
clone_size: -
d_call: TRBD1
v_call: TRBV5-6
cdr3_aa: CASSLAGQGEGYTF
cdr3_nt: TGTGCCAGCAGCTTGGCCGGACAGGGCGAAGGCTACACCTTC